The 29 T cell receptor beta chains presented below share a single source sample, sequenced in a study of blood T cell repertoires in COVID-19 (dated by TCRdb to 2020 to 2022). Preparation of the library involved the immunoSEQ multiplex PCR assay. As stored in TCRdb, this immuneACCESS dataset retains in-frame rearrangements with V and J assigned. A fraction of the clones does not appear; measured against another copy, unresolved V genes explain less than half of the discrepancy, and the remainder lacks a known reason. This sample lists about 120,000 clones; approximately 80% were detected once. The top ten clones comprise about 39% of the sample. The specimen was peripheral blood. These receptors all stem from a man aged 35 to 55 with active or convalescent COVID-19.

J is TRBJ1-6 and V is TRBV4-2; tentatively, D is TRBD1 (5 bases). Between the trimmed V and J ends, which lost 1 base and 7 bases, there was a span of 14 bases. This CDR3 is built from 16 residues. CDR1 and CDR2 from the germline V gene are LGHNA and YNFKEQ. CDR3 DNA sequence: TGTGCCAGCAGCCAAGGGCAGGGCCCTAAGAATTCACCCCTCCACTTT. Its protein is CASSQGQGPKNSPLHF.

The chain combines TRBV14 with TRBJ1-2; a possible D gene is TRBD1 (6 bases). Germline CDR1 reads SGHDN; CDR2 reads FVKESK. The V gene lost 2 bases and the J gene lost 6 bases, with 13 bases spanning the gap. The CDR3 length is 14 residues. The chain's CDR3 is CASSQTGRLDGYTF. The CDR3 bases are TGTGCCAGCAGCCAAACAGGGAGATTAGATGGCTACACCTTC.

V and J are TRBV11-2 and TRBJ2-2; 10 positions match TRBD2. This CDR3 comprises 15 residues. Germline assignment: CDR1 SGHAT and CDR2 FQNNGV. Germline trimming cut 4 bases from V and 5 bases from J; bases unmatched to any gene: 4. The CDR3 region is CASSWSGGGTGELFF. The CDR3 DNA sequence: TGTGCCAGCAGCTGGAGCGGGGGGGGTACCGGGGAGCTGTTTTTT. The full variable domain, its missing parts supplied by reference TRBV11-2 and TRBJ2-2, is EAGVAQSPRYKIIEKRQSVAFWCNPISGHATLYWYQQILGQGPKLLIQFQNNGVVDDSQLPKDRFSAERLKGVDSTLKIQPAKLEDSAVYLCASSWSGGGTGELFFGEGSRLTVL.

The CDR3 DNA follows: TGTGCCACCTTTCCTACAGGGGCTCTTAACTATGGCTACACCTTC. It codes for CATFPTGALNYGYTF. The chain uses TRBV7-3 and TRBJ1-2; 7 bases line up with TRBD1. CDR3 length equals 15 residues. Germline CDR1 reads SGHTA; CDR2 reads FQGTGA. The V segment lost 10 bases and the J segment 1 base; nucleotides outside the gene matches: 12. The whole variable domain, filled in from reference TRBV7-3 and TRBJ1-2, reads GAGVSQTPSNKVTEKGKYVELRCDPISGHTALYWYRQSLGQGPEFLIYFQGTGAADDSGLPNDRFFAVRPEGSVSTLKIQRTERGDSAVYLCATFPTGALNYGYTFGSGTRLTVV.

This clone has just a few counts. V usage is TRBV5-5 and J usage is TRBJ2-1; 8 bases fit TRBD2. The CDR3 is 16 amino acids. Trimming removed 2 bases from V and 4 bases from J; junction bases left unmatched: 8. The V gene's germline CDR1 is SGHKS and CDR2 YYEKEE (reference sequence). The CDR3: CASSLFGQRGYNEQFF. DNA of the CDR3: TGTGCCAGCAGCTTATTCGGACAGCGGGGGTACAATGAGCAGTTCTTC.

The chain combines TRBV25-1 with TRBJ1-4; TRBD1 is a possible D gene (5 bases). V was pared by 4 bases and J by 6 bases, with 9 bases between. The germline gives CDR1 MGHDK, CDR2 SYGVNS. The CDR3 contains 13 residues. The CDR3 region has the DNA TGTGCCAGCAGTGGGCAGGGATATGAAAAACTGTTTTTT. Protein: CASSGQGYEKLFF.

The chain couples TRBV2 to TRBJ1-2; possibly TRBD1 for D (5 bases). The germline gives CDR1 SNHLY, CDR2 FYNNEI. The CDR3 contains 16 residues. The V gene lost 7 bases and the J gene lost 4 bases, with 22 bases spanning the gap. CDR3 amino acids: CASTARVGRQIYGYTF. The CDR3 DNA reads TGTGCCAGCACCGCAAGGGTGGGGCGACAGATCTATGGCTACACCTTC.

This chain links TRBV7-2 with TRBJ1-1, with D unresolved. This CDR3 comprises 15 residues. The germline V and J ends were trimmed by 0 bases and 4 bases, with 12 bases remaining between them. Germline CDR1 reads SGHTA; CDR2 reads FQGNSA. CDR3 amino acids: CASSLAGVQPTEAFF. CDR3 DNA: TGTGCCAGCAGCTTAGCGGGAGTACAGCCCACTGAAGCTTTCTTT.

J is TRBJ1-5 and V is TRBV12-3 or TRBV12-4; D gene ambiguous. The CDR3 sequence is 13 residues long. V lost 1 base to trimming and J lost 6 bases, with 7 bases between them. CDR3 amino acids: CASSLVISQPQHF. The DNA for the CDR3 is TGTGCCAGCAGTTTAGTTATCAGTCAGCCCCAGCATTTT.

The rearrangement joins TRBV19 to TRBJ2-1; D is perhaps TRBD2 (7 bases). Trimming shortened V by 8 bases and J by 10 bases, and 21 bases separated the two germline ends. The germline CDR1 and CDR2 sequences are LNHDA and SQIVND (reference sequence). The CDR3 covers 14 residues. CDR3: CASDPFAGAGEQFF. The CDR3, as DNA: TGTGCCAGTGACCCCTTCGCGGGGGCCGGGGAGCAGTTCTTC.

DNA of the CDR3: TGTGCCAGCAGCTTTACGGGGACAGATACGCAGTATTTT. Translation gives CASSFTGTDTQYF. This chain joins TRBV7-3 and TRBJ2-3; perhaps TRBD2 as D (5 bases). The germline CDR1 and CDR2 sequences are SGHTA and FQGTGA. Trimming took 3 bases from V and 3 from J, leaving 7 bases between them. This CDR3 has 13 amino acids.

The chain is built from TRBV5-1 and TRBJ1-4; D is unclear. From germline, CDR1 is SGHRS and CDR2 YFSETQ. The ends were cut back, 2 bases at V and 10 bases at J, with 18 bases in the middle. The CDR3 covers 15 residues. In DNA form, the CDR3 reads TGCGCCAGCAGCTTAACCGGGCCCCGGGGTGGAAAACTGTTTTTT. Translating gives CASSLTGPRGGKLFF.

Concerning this clone itself: This sample also contains other DNA sequences that code for the same CDR3. The V gene is TRBV27, the J gene TRBJ1-5; the D gene is possibly TRBD1 (6 bases). Per the germline V gene, CDR1 is MNHEY and CDR2 is SMNVEV (reference sequence). The V gene lost 2 bases and the J gene lost 0 bases, with 8 bases spanning the gap. The CDR3 runs 15 residues. In DNA, the CDR3 is TGTGCCAGCAGTTTAAGGGGGTATAGCAATCAGCCCCAGCATTTT. Its translation is CASSLRGYSNQPQHF.

This chain joins TRBV30 and TRBJ2-3; the D is unclear. V lost 3 bases, J lost 6 bases, and 7 bases lay in between. This CDR3 comprises 11 residues. The germline V gene has CDR1 GTSNPN and CDR2 SVGIG (reference sequence). In DNA form, the CDR3 reads TGTGCCTGGAGAGTCCAGGATACGCAGTATTTT. Its protein is CAWRVQDTQYF.

The chain is built from TRBV11-3 and TRBJ2-2; possibly TRBD2 for D (7 bases). The CDR3 is 20 amino acids. From germline, CDR1 is SGHNT and CDR2 YENEEA. Between the trimmed V and J ends, which lost 2 bases and 0 bases, there was a span of 22 bases. The CDR3 nucleotides are TGTGCCAGCAGCTTAAATATGGTCCCCCTAGGGGGGGCGAACACCGGGGAGCTGTTTTTT. It codes for CASSLNMVPLGGANTGELFF.

The chain carries TRBV7-2 and TRBJ1-6, with 8 bases fitting TRBD1. CDR1 and CDR2 from the germline V gene are SGHTA and FQGNSA. V lost 3 bases, J lost 10 bases, and 8 bases stayed unmatched. This CDR3 is built from 15 residues. The CDR3 is CASSLTGAGLSPLHF. Here the CDR3 DNA reads TGTGCCAGCAGCTTGACAGGGGCAGGATTATCACCCCTCCACTTT.

The rearrangement uses TRBV19 and TRBJ2-4, with TRBD1 matching over 8 bases. CDR1 and CDR2 (germline): LNHDA, SQIVND (reference sequence). V trimming: 4 bases; J trimming: 2 bases; junction bases outside the gene matches: 7. This CDR3 spans 16 amino acids. CDR3 protein: CASSTGGSASKNIQYF. The CDR3 nucleotides are TGTGCCAGTAGTACAGGGGGCTCCGCGTCCAAAAACATTCAGTACTTC.

A single count supports this clone. The chain links TRBV6-5 to TRBJ2-2; 7 bases line up with TRBD2. The CDR3 is made up of 15 amino acids. CDR1 is MNHEY, CDR2 SVGAGI, per germline. With V trimmed by 4 bases and J by 3 bases, 5 bases remained unmatched. The DNA of the CDR3 is TGTGCCAGCAGTTGGGGCGGGAGAGACACCGGGGAGCTGTTTTTT. Its translation is CASSWGGRDTGELFF.

The rearrangement links TRBV14 to TRBJ1-3, with 8 bases that match TRBD1. CDR3 length equals 14 residues. V lost 4 bases and J lost 3; bases outside the gene matches: 2. Per the germline V gene, CDR1 is SGHDN and CDR2 is FVKESK. CDR3 protein: CASSPDRGGNTIYF. As DNA, the CDR3 is TGTGCCAGCAGCCCCGACAGGGGTGGAAACACCATATATTTT.

The chain employs TRBV7-9 and TRBJ2-7, with 9 positions matching TRBD1. The length of the CDR3 is 14 residues. In germline, CDR1 is SEHNR, CDR2 FQNEAQ (reference sequence). After removal of 5 bases from V and 2 bases from J, the junction contained 4 bases not matched to a gene. For the CDR3, the DNA is TGTGCCAGCAGCCTTGGGACAGGGACCTACGAGCAGTACTTC. Protein sequence: CASSLGTGTYEQYF.

The genes are TRBV24-1 and TRBJ2-7; 7 bases are shared with TRBD2. CDR3 length equals 13 residues. CDR1 and CDR2 from the germline V gene are KGHDR and SFDVKD. V lost 5 bases, J lost 7 bases, and 7 bases stayed unmatched. CDR3 DNA sequence: TGTGCCACCAGTGCTAGCGGTGAAGAGGAGCAGTACTTC. Its protein is CATSASGEEEQYF.

The chain is built from TRBV6-2 or TRBV6-3 and TRBJ1-1, with 8 bases identical to TRBD1. Per germline, CDR1 MNHEY and CDR2 SVGEGT. This CDR3 region has 17 residues. The ends lost 2 bases at V and 3 bases at J; junction bases unmatched: 11. In DNA form, the CDR3 reads TGTGCCAGCAGTTACGATTGGACAGGGAAGGGGGACACTGAAGCTTTCTTT. Translating it yields CASSYDWTGKGDTEAFF.

This sequence joins TRBV19 and TRBJ1-1, with a weak D call TRBD1 (5 bases). The CDR3 totals 14 residues. Trimming pared 4 bases from V and 0 bases from J, leaving 9 bases between. Per germline, CDR1 LNHDA and CDR2 SQIVND (reference sequence). CDR3 residues: CASSTLTVNTEAFF. Written as DNA, the CDR3 is TGTGCCAGTAGTACTCTGACAGTGAACACTGAAGCTTTCTTT.

The V call is TRBV7-9, the J call TRBJ1-6; D unclear. CDR3 length: 14 residues. CDR1 is SEHNR, CDR2 FQNEAQ, per germline (reference sequence). The V gene lost 5 bases and the J gene lost 8 bases, with 13 bases spanning the gap. CDR3 coding DNA: TGTGCCAGCAGCCGCGAGGCAGCCGATTCACCCCTCCACTTT. Amino acid sequence: CASSREAADSPLHF.

This clone has a handful of counts. The V call is TRBV5-4, the J call TRBJ1-6; D is undetermined. The CDR3 totals 13 residues. Germline values: CDR1 SGHNT, CDR2 YYREEE (reference sequence). The CDR3 is CATGWVVGSPLHF. The CDR3 DNA follows: TGTGCGACCGGGTGGGTGGTGGGTTCACCCCTCCACTTT.

CDR3 nucleotide sequence: TGTGCCAGCAGTCCCGGGGGTGGAGATAATTCACCCCTCCACTTT. Its translation is CASSPGGGDNSPLHF. This chain connects TRBV6-5 to TRBJ1-6; D possibly corresponds to TRBD1 (5 bases). This CDR3 contains 15 residues. CDR1 MNHEY and CDR2 SVGAGI come from the germline V gene. With 5 bases removed from V and 5 bases from J, the gap between germline ends came to 13 bases.

The chain carries TRBV11-2 and TRBJ2-3, with 10 bases lining up with TRBD1. The V segment lost 2 bases and the J segment 6 bases; nucleotides outside the gene matches: 5. Germline V gene sequence: CDR1 SGHAT, CDR2 FQNNGV. The CDR3 is 15 amino acids. The CDR3 nucleotides read TGTGCCAGCAGCTTACGGACAGGGGGAATGGATACGCAGTATTTT. This gives the protein CASSLRTGGMDTQYF.

The V and J genes are TRBV27 and TRBJ2-7; D is perhaps TRBD1 (6 bases). The CDR3 runs to 13 residues. With 3 bases removed from V and 7 bases from J, the gap between germline ends came to 13 bases. Looked up from germline, CDR1 is MNHEY and CDR2 is SMNVEV (reference sequence). Here the CDR3 DNA reads TGTGCCAGCAGTTTTGGGGGCCCTGGGGAGCAGTACTTC. Residues: CASSFGGPGEQYF.

The gene calls are TRBV19 and TRBJ1-1, with TRBD1 matching over 8 bases. With 4 bases clipped from V and 3 bases from J, the junction kept 7 bases outside the gene matches. Germline CDR1 LNHDA, CDR2 SQIVND (reference sequence). The CDR3 runs 15 residues. CDR3: CASSRIRGPHTEAFF. CDR3 DNA: TGTGCCAGTAGTAGGATCAGGGGGCCGCACACTGAAGCTTTCTTT.